The 25 T cell receptor beta chains below were found in one sample sequenced in a study of radiotherapy plus CTLA-4 blockade in lung cancer. The assay was immunoSEQ multiplex PCR, and TCRdb's table has in-frame clones only and misses some. The data show more than 95,000 clones, with roughly 80% seen just once and 5.2% held by the top ten. The material was peripheral blood, obtained from a patient treated with radiotherapy plus ipilimumab. These receptors were taken from a human donor with non-small cell lung cancer who had a partial response to radiotherapy plus ipilimumab.

This clone was detected once. The rearrangement uses TRBV21-1 and TRBJ2-5; TRBD1 is the table's D call, not checked against the DNA. TRBV21-1 is a pseudogene. The CDR3 consists of 17 residues. The CDR3 loop reads CASSSHLRDRQQETQYF. The CDR3 DNA sequence: TGTGCCAGCAGCTCACACCTCCGGGACAGGCAACAAGAGACCCAGTACTTC.

In its sample, this clone was seen a few times. This chain joins TRBV7-8 and TRBJ1-3; D may be TRBD1 (6 bases). The CDR3 contains 14 residues. Germline V lookup: CDR1 SGHVS, CDR2 FQNEAQ. Trimming left V 5 bases short and J 4 bases short, with 12 bases between. The CDR3 loop reads CASSPSGTGNTIYF. As DNA, the CDR3 is TGTGCCAGCAGCCCCTCCGGGACAGGAAACACCATATATTTT.

The genes are TRBV7-9 and TRBJ2-5; the match to TRBD2 covers 12 bases. V lost 5 bases and J lost 5; bases outside the gene matches: 6. Germline CDR1 and CDR2: SEHNR and FQNEAQ (reference sequence). The CDR3 has 15 residues. The CDR3 sequence is CASSPGLAGWETQYF. Written as DNA, the CDR3 is TGTGCCAGCAGCCCAGGACTAGCGGGATGGGAGACCCAGTACTTC.

The chain carries TRBV5-1 and TRBJ1-1; D gene ambiguous. This CDR3 contains 16 residues. Trimming removed 1 base from V and 0 bases from J, with 13 bases in between. Germline V gene sequence: CDR1 SGHRS, CDR2 YFSETQ. CDR3 region: CASSLLGTVMNTEAFF. The CDR3 DNA reads as TGCGCCAGCAGCTTGTTAGGTACAGTCATGAACACTGAAGCTTTCTTT.

V usage is TRBV28 and J usage is TRBJ2-3; no clear D gene. V was shortened by 5 bases and J by 5 bases, with 8 bases between the two germline ends. Germline CDR1 is MDHEN and CDR2 is SYDVKM. The CDR3 contains 12 residues. The CDR3 nucleotides read TGTGCCAGCAGTGCCTGGAGAGATACGCAGTATTTT. Residues: CASSAWRDTQYF. The whole variable domain, remainder taken from reference TRBV28 and TRBJ2-3, is DVKVTQSSRYLVKRTGEKVFLECVQDMDHENMFWYRQDPGLGLRLIYFSYDVKMKEKGDIPEGYSVSREKKERFSLILESASTNQTSMYLCASSAWRDTQYFGPGTRLTVL.

The chain uses TRBV10-2 and TRBJ2-3, with TRBD2 matching 10 bases. Germline-derived CDR1 and CDR2 are WSHSY and SAAADI. There are 17 residues in the CDR3. V dropped 3 bases and J dropped 0; count of bases not matched to a gene: 6. CDR3 residues: CASSEASGSPSTDTQYF. CDR3 DNA: TGCGCCAGCAGTGAAGCTAGCGGGAGCCCCAGCACAGATACGCAGTATTTT.

The chain employs TRBV28 and TRBJ1-6; TRBD1 aligns across 7 bases. The trim removed 3 bases at V and 5 bases at J, leaving 4 bases unmatched. CDR3 length: 15 amino acids. Germline CDR1 and CDR2: MDHEN and SYDVKM. For the CDR3, the DNA is TGTGCCAGCAGTTTGACAGGGACCCATAATTCACCCCTCCACTTT. This sequence encodes CASSLTGTHNSPLHF.

The rearrangement links TRBV6-1 to TRBJ2-1; D might be TRBD1 (6 bases). The CDR3 totals 15 residues. The V and J ends lost 6 bases and 6 bases respectively, with 18 bases between them. Germline values: CDR1 MNHNS, CDR2 SASEGT. The CDR3 DNA follows: TGTGCCAGCAGGGGCCGGGACAAGGATATCAATGAGCAGTTCTTC. Amino acid sequence: CASRGRDKDINEQFF.

The chain has TRBV11-2 and TRBJ1-1; D is undetermined. The CDR3 sequence is 14 residues long. Trimming cost V 5 bases and J 1 base, with 11 bases left between them. From germline, CDR1 is SGHAT and CDR2 FQNNGV. The CDR3 protein is CASSKQNSNTEAFF. The CDR3 DNA reads as TGTGCCAGCAGCAAACAGAACTCGAACACTGAAGCTTTCTTT.

This clone was seen once. This sequence joins TRBV5-1 and TRBJ1-1, with D perhaps matching TRBD1 (6 bases). CDR1 and CDR2 (germline): SGHRS, YFSETQ. CDR3 size: 14 residues. Trimming took 6 bases from V and 2 from J, leaving 14 bases between them. CDR3 coding DNA: TGCGCCAGCACACAGGGTGGGAGAAACACTGAAGCTTTCTTT. Translating gives CASTQGGRNTEAFF.

This clone was seen a few times. The gene calls are TRBV30 and TRBJ2-7, with D uncertain. Germline V CDR1 and CDR2: GTSNPN, SVGIG (reference sequence). V was pared by 2 bases and J by 5 bases, with 10 bases between. The CDR3 contains 12 residues. As DNA, the CDR3 is TGTGCCTGGAGTAGAACAGAAAACGAGCAGTACTTC. It codes for CAWSRTENEQYF.

The table lists this clone with a few counts. V usage is TRBV4-1 and J usage is TRBJ2-1; 7 bases fit TRBD2. Looked up from germline, CDR1 is MGHRA and CDR2 is YSYEKL. J was trimmed by 4 bases and V by 4 bases; bases with no gene match: 13. The CDR3 contains 17 residues. The CDR3 spells CASSRRPSLAEYNEQFF. The CDR3, as DNA: TGCGCCAGCAGCCGTCGGCCGAGCCTAGCGGAGTACAATGAGCAGTTCTTC.

J is TRBJ1-1 and V is TRBV7-2, with D unclear. The CDR3 extends over 12 amino acids. Germline CDR1 SGHTA, CDR2 FQGNSA. With 5 bases removed from V and 6 bases from J, the gap between germline ends came to 10 bases. The CDR3 sequence is CASSHMGPEAFF. CDR3 in DNA: TGTGCCAGCAGCCACATGGGCCCTGAAGCTTTCTTT.

V usage is TRBV28 and J usage is TRBJ2-1; 7 nucleotides align to TRBD2. Germline loops: CDR1 MDHEN, CDR2 SYDVKM. The V segment lost 5 bases and the J segment 9 bases; nucleotides outside the gene matches: 19. The CDR3 is 17 residues long. The CDR3: CASSPPPVGLAAGEQFF. DNA of the CDR3: TGTGCCAGCAGTCCGCCTCCGGTGGGGCTAGCGGCAGGTGAGCAGTTCTTC. The full variable domain, rest sourced from reference TRBV28 and TRBJ2-1, is DVKVTQSSRYLVKRTGEKVFLECVQDMDHENMFWYRQDPGLGLRLIYFSYDVKMKEKGDIPEGYSVSREKKERFSLILESASTNQTSMYLCASSPPPVGLAAGEQFFGPGTRLTVL.

V is TRBV4-3 and J is TRBJ2-2; TRBD2 agrees at 9 bases. Germline V gives CDR1 LGHNA, CDR2 YSLEER. The CDR3 runs to 16 residues. With 1 base clipped from V and 4 bases from J, the junction kept 4 bases outside the gene matches. CDR3 sequence: CASSQALAGSTGELFF. CDR3 nucleotide sequence: TGCGCCAGCAGCCAAGCTCTAGCGGGATCCACCGGGGAGCTGTTTTTT.

The gene calls are TRBV6-4 and TRBJ2-2; 7 nucleotides align to TRBD2. CDR1 is MRHNA, CDR2 SNTAGT, per germline. V lost 0 bases to trimming and J lost 7 bases; unmatched junction nucleotides: 8. The CDR3 runs to 16 residues. The CDR3 DNA reads TGTGCCAGCAGTGACTCGGCCAGCGGGACGCACGGGGAGCTGTTTTTT. This translates into CASSDSASGTHGELFF.

The chain couples TRBV5-1 to TRBJ1-3, with TRBD1 identical over 11 bases. V gave up 0 bases and J gave up 0 bases; unmatched junction bases: 8. Germline loops: CDR1 SGHRS, CDR2 YFSETQ. CDR3 length: 19 residues. CDR3: CASSLGTGGSSSSGNTIYF. The CDR3 DNA reads TGCGCCAGCAGCTTGGGGACAGGGGGCAGTTCTAGCTCTGGAAACACCATATATTTT.

CDR3 coding DNA: TGTGCCAGCAGCTTAACAGGGTTCAATCAGCCCCAGCATTTT. This sequence encodes CASSLTGFNQPQHF. The J gene is TRBJ1-5, the V gene TRBV7-9, with D tentatively TRBD1 (6 bases). Germline CDR1 SEHNR, CDR2 FQNEAQ (reference sequence). This CDR3 has 14 amino acids. The V gene lost 2 bases and the J gene lost 3 bases, with 8 bases spanning the gap.

The CDR3 nucleotides read TGTGCCAGCAGCCCAAACGGACCCACTAGCGATGTCTACAATGAGCAGTTCTTC. Translation: CASSPNGPTSDVYNEQFF. The chain has TRBV4-2 and TRBJ2-1, with 7 bases that match TRBD2. Germline V CDR1 and CDR2: LGHNA, YNFKEQ. J was trimmed by 3 bases and V by 4 bases; bases with no gene match: 15. The CDR3 loop spans 18 amino acids.

The chain carries TRBV6-4 and TRBJ2-2; the D gene is possibly TRBD2 (5 bases). V was shortened by 3 bases and J by 0 bases, with 5 bases between the two germline ends. This CDR3 is built from 14 residues. CDR1 and CDR2 from the germline V gene are MRHNA and SNTAGT. CDR3 amino acids: CASSELANTGELFF. CDR3 nucleotide sequence: TGTGCCAGCAGTGAACTAGCGAACACCGGGGAGCTGTTTTTT.

The chain employs TRBV12-5 and TRBJ2-5; maybe TRBD1 (5 bases). The assigned J gene may be wrong: the sequence end matches TRBJ2-7 better. The CDR3 has 12 residues. Germline V gene lookup returns CDR1 LGHNT and CDR2 FRNRAP. CDR3 DNA: TGTGCTAGTGGCCCAGGGTTGGGCGAGCAGTACTTC. Encoded protein: CASGPGLGEQYF.

Turning to this clone: Other nucleotide sequences from this sample produce the same CDR3. The chain is built from TRBV28 and TRBJ1-4; weak D call: TRBD1 (5 bases). V was trimmed by 2 bases and J by 2 bases, leaving 6 bases between them. The CDR3 is 14 residues long. Looked up from germline, CDR1 is MDHEN and CDR2 is SYDVKM. CDR3 region: CASSLGGTNEKLFF. As DNA, the CDR3 is TGTGCCAGCAGTTTAGGGGGGACTAATGAAAAACTGTTTTTT.

This clone was found a few times. The CDR3 here is CASSWNAGVNTEAFF. As DNA, the CDR3 is TGCGCCAGCAGCTGGAACGCAGGGGTGAACACTGAAGCTTTCTTT. This rearrangement joins TRBV5-1 to TRBJ1-1; D might be TRBD1 (6 bases). CDR3 length: 15 amino acids. V was trimmed by 3 bases and J by 0 bases, leaving 12 bases between them. The germline gives CDR1 SGHRS, CDR2 YFSETQ.

This chain links TRBV7-3 with TRBJ2-1; 11 bases are a match to TRBD1. V shed 4 bases, J shed 8 bases, and the junction held 7 bases outside the gene matches. The V gene's germline CDR1 is SGHTA and CDR2 FQGTGA. This CDR3 comprises 15 residues. CDR3 amino acids: CASSSPGQGVHEQFF. Here the CDR3 DNA reads TGTGCCAGCAGCTCCCCGGGACAGGGGGTCCATGAGCAGTTCTTC.

In this sample, this clone turned up once. J is TRBJ1-5 and V is TRBV6-4; D uncertain. The CDR3 length is 13 residues. V was trimmed by 8 bases and J by 4 bases, leaving 12 bases between them. CDR1 is MRHNA, CDR2 SNTAGT, per germline. CDR3 sequence: CASGRRENQPQHF. In nucleotides, the CDR3 is TGTGCCAGCGGCAGACGGGAAAATCAGCCCCAGCATTTT.